This TCR beta chain was documented in a study of CXCR3-negative and CXCR3-positive naive CD8 T cells. Overall study results and limits: CXCR3-negative naive cells had less hydrophobic TRB CDR3s than did CXCR3-positive naive cells. Naive subsets had comparable surface CD5, so TRB CDR3 properties gauged TCR strength. Whereas both naive subsets had comparably high diversity, memory CD8+ cells had much lower diversity.

In regard to this clonotype: What it binds is not known.

The germline V gene encodes CDR1 MDHEN and CDR2 SYDVKM. The CDR3 contains 14 residues. It was by 5' RACE with UMI labels that the TRB cDNA libraries were prepared. TCRdb processed the 5' RACE reads again and assigns one entry to each CDR3 protein, with no DNA. The sample table sets out over 70,000 distinct CDR3 sequences. This chain connects TRBV28 to TRBJ2-5. Input material: naive CXCR3+ CD8+ T cells from blood. Regarding subset: CD45RO-CCR7+CD27+CD95- naive CD8+ T cells expressing CXCR3 (TNR3+). This clonotype originated in a human donor in good health. Some clones in this sample may be carry-over from other donors' samples. The CDR3 reads CASSLSGFQETQYF.